Each of the 30 T cell receptor beta chains below was sequenced from the same sample in a study of tumor-infiltrating lymphocytes in primary liver carcinoma. TCR beta cDNA was made from 450 to 600 ng total RNA with a constant-region primer. Library construction for TCR beta comprised three nested multiplex PCR rounds performed with slightly modified ARM-PCR. The first two PCR rounds used TRBV1-TRBV30 forward primers with a C-beta reverse primer, roughly 10 cycles each. MiXCR, applied by TCRdb to the multiplex PCR reads, yields one record per CDR3 protein. Of about 330,000 distinct CDR3 sequences in the sample, 65% were seen once. Unsorted whole blood supplied the RNA, and germline DNA was extracted too. The sequenced material came from peripheral blood. These receptors were obtained from a man aged 35-49 years with primary liver carcinoma and hepatitis B virus infection.

In its sample, this clonotype was seen many times. This chain uses TRBV25-1 with TRBJ2-1; D gene ambiguous. Germline CDR1 is MGHDK and CDR2 is SYGVNS. This CDR3 contains 12 residues. The V end lost 4 bases, the J end lost 3 bases, and 4 bases lay between the germline ends. The CDR3, as DNA: TGTGCCAGCAGTGTCGTCTACAATGAGCAGTTCTTC. The encoded protein is CASSVVYNEQFF. The entire variable domain, with the rest obtained from reference TRBV25-1 and TRBJ2-1, is as follows: EADIYQTPRYLVIGTGKKITLECSQTMGHDKMYWYQQDPGMELHLIHYSYGVNSTEKGDLSSESTVSRIRTEHFPLTLESARPSHTSQYLCASSVVYNEQFFGPGTRLTVL.

This clonotype showed up just once. A single base separates this from a much larger clone, so it may be a read error. The V and J genes are TRBV6-2 or TRBV6-3 and TRBJ2-5; D is unclear. This CDR3 has 12 amino acids. The germline gives CDR1 MNHEY, CDR2 SVGEGT. CDR3 loop: CASSTAQETLYF. DNA of the CDR3: TGTGCCAGCAGCACAGCACAAGAGACCCTGTACTTC.

This clonotype was seen only a few times. The junction and the germline gene differ at one end; a read error may be behind it. The chain joins TRBV6-6 to TRBJ2-7; D is ambiguous. Germline lookup yields CDR1 MNHNY and CDR2 SVGAGI (reference sequence). The CDR3 consists of 11 residues. This CDR3 reads CASRYSGEQYF. The DNA for the CDR3 is TGTGCCAGCAGATACTCGGGCGAGCAGTACTTC.

This clonotype was picked up a small number of times. The chain carries TRBV6-2 or TRBV6-3 and TRBJ1-1; a possible D gene is TRBD1 (5 bases). Germline assignment: CDR1 MNHEY and CDR2 SVGEGT. V was clipped by 0 bases and J by 5 bases, with 10 bases between them. CDR3 length: 14 residues. CDR3 in amino acids: CASSYSPPGTEAFF. The CDR3 region has the DNA TGTGCCAGCAGTTACTCGCCCCCAGGGACTGAAGCTTTCTTT.

This clonotype has a count of ten or more. V and J are TRBV5-4 and TRBJ2-7; 8 bases map to TRBD1. The CDR3 runs 14 residues. Germline assignment: CDR1 SGHNT and CDR2 YYREEE (reference sequence). Germline trimming cut 4 bases from V and 5 bases from J; bases unmatched to any gene: 8. CDR3 sequence (DNA): TGTGCCAGCAGCGGCCAGGACAGGGCCAACGAGCAGTACTTC. Translation: CASSGQDRANEQYF.

This clonotype has a count of ten or more. The chain recombines TRBV4-1 with TRBJ2-1, with a weak D call TRBD2 (7 bases). The CDR3 runs to 16 residues. The germline V gene encodes CDR1 MGHRA and CDR2 YSYEKL. V was clipped by 1 base and J by 5 bases, with 15 bases between them. The CDR3 loop is CASSQGLASGDNEQFF. The CDR3 DNA sequence: TGCGCCAGCAGCCAAGGACTAGCTTCAGGGGACAATGAGCAGTTCTTC.

This clonotype came up many times. The V call is TRBV12-3 or TRBV12-4, the J call TRBJ2-5; 7 nucleotides match TRBD2. This CDR3 has 16 amino acids. Trimming removed 5 bases from V and 5 bases from J; junction bases left unmatched: 14. CDR3 residues: CASSLGGSGDAETQYF. The DNA for the CDR3 is TGTGCCAGCAGTCTCGGTGGGAGCGGGGACGCTGAGACCCAGTACTTC.

Note on this clonotype: One end of the junction does not line up with germline, which may come from a read error. The chain combines TRBV11-2 with TRBJ2-1; D unclear. The CDR3 length is 15 residues. CDR1 SGHAT and CDR2 FQNNGV come from the germline V gene. CDR3 coding DNA: TGCGCCAGCACCTTAGCACCTGGGTCCTACAATGAGCAGTTCTTC. Amino acid sequence: CASTLAPGSYNEQFF.

There are many counts of this clonotype. The genes are TRBV11-2 and TRBJ2-3; 9 bases align to TRBD1. The CDR3 spans 17 residues. The V gene's germline CDR1 is SGHAT and CDR2 FQNNGV. With V trimmed by 2 bases and J by 0 bases, 6 bases remained unmatched. The CDR3 DNA sequence: TGTGCCAGCAGCTTATTAGGACAGGGGAGGAGCACAGATACGCAGTATTTT. Translating gives CASSLLGQGRSTDTQYF.

Worth noting for this clonotype: It may be a read error: a sequence one base away is much more abundant. V and J are TRBV6-2 or TRBV6-3 and TRBJ2-7, with D tentatively TRBD1 (6 bases). Per germline, CDR1 MNHEY and CDR2 SVGEGT. The CDR3 is 16 amino acids. CDR3 in amino acids: CVSSYGPTGISYEQYF. CDR3 coding DNA: TGTGTCAGCAGTTACGGTCCAACAGGGATTTCCTACGAGCAGTACTTC.

This clonotype has a count of ten or more. This chain connects TRBV11-2 to TRBJ2-7; 8 bases are a match to TRBD1. The CDR3 contains 15 residues. Germline trimming cut 6 bases from V and 3 bases from J; bases unmatched to any gene: 10. The V gene's germline CDR1 is SGHAT and CDR2 FQNNGV. The CDR3 sequence: CASSSGTGGFYEQYF. CDR3 coding DNA: TGTGCCAGCAGTTCCGGGACAGGAGGTTTCTACGAGCAGTACTTC.

Note on this clonotype: A much bigger clone sits one base away, suggesting this may be a read error. The chain couples TRBV6-1 to TRBJ1-5; 7 bases agree with TRBD1. V shed 4 bases, J shed 5 bases, and the junction held 11 bases outside the gene matches. Germline V lookup: CDR1 MNHNS, CDR2 SASEGT. The CDR3 length is 16 residues. CDR3 coding DNA: TGTGCCAGCAGTGGACAGGCAGGGGGTGGGGATCAGCCCCAGCATTTT. It codes for CASSGQAGGGDQPQHF.

J is TRBJ2-1 and V is TRBV20-1; perhaps TRBD2 as D (6 bases). Trimming stripped 0 bases from V and 0 bases from J, with 9 bases between. Per germline, CDR1 DFQATT and CDR2 SNEGSKA (reference sequence). CDR3 length equals 15 residues. CDR3 residues: CSARDRDFSYNEQFF. For the CDR3, the DNA is TGCAGTGCTAGAGACCGGGACTTCTCCTACAATGAGCAGTTCTTC.

A note on this clonotype: A much larger clone lies one base from this, so it may be a read error. This chain connects TRBV29-1 to TRBJ1-4, with D perhaps TRBD1 (5 bases). The CDR3 extends over 14 amino acids. Germline CDR1 SQVTM, CDR2 ANQGSEA. This chain's CDR3 is CSVKRGTAGEKPFF. CDR3 in DNA: TGCAGCGTTAAACGGGGGACTGCGGGTGAAAAACCGTTTTTT.

Regarding this clonotype: With a much larger clone just one base away, this may be a read error. The chain couples TRBV4-3 to TRBJ2-1; 10 bases are a match to TRBD2. V lost 0 bases, J lost 7 bases, and 9 bases stayed unmatched. From germline, CDR1 is LGHNA and CDR2 YSLEER. This CDR3 has 17 amino acids. The CDR3 is CASSQETVAGGRNEQFF. The CDR3 nucleotides are TGCGCCAGCAGCCAAGAAACGGTAGCGGGAGGAAGGAATGAGCAGTTCTTC.

For this clonotype: The junction does not match germline at one end; this may be a read error. The chain has TRBV5-6 and TRBJ2-3; D may be TRBD1 (5 bases). The CDR3 runs to 12 residues. From germline, CDR1 is SGHDT and CDR2 YYEEEE. In DNA form, the CDR3 reads TGTGACAGCAGTACAGGCTTGGTTACGCAGTATTTT. The encoded protein is CDSSTGLVTQYF.

Worth noting for this clonotype: This likely comes from a read error, as the CDR3 has no conserved phenylalanine or tryptophan at its end. The V and J genes are TRBV6-5 and TRBJ2-7; the match to TRBD1 covers 11 bases. V lost 4 bases to trimming and J lost 1 base; unmatched junction nucleotides: 3. Germline CDR1 and CDR2: MNHEY and SVGAGI. This CDR3 comprises 15 residues. The chain's CDR3 is CASSWGQGVSYEQYY. The CDR3 DNA sequence: TGTGCCAGCAGTTGGGGACAGGGGGTATCCTACGAGCAGTACTAC.

CDR3 nucleotides: TGTGCCATCAGTGACCTGACAGTGAATGAGCAGTTCTTC. Protein: CAISDLTVNEQFF. The rearrangement joins TRBV10-3 to TRBJ2-1; a weak D match, TRBD1 (5 bases). V was cut by 3 bases and J by 7 bases, with 10 bases left in between. Germline lookup yields CDR1 ENHRY and CDR2 SYGVKD. This CDR3 has 13 amino acids.

This sequence joins TRBV11-2 and TRBJ2-1; 9 positions agree with TRBD2. The CDR3 is 15 residues long. The germline V gene encodes CDR1 SGHAT and CDR2 FQNNGV. V shed 8 bases, J shed 12 bases, and the junction held 17 bases outside the gene matches. The CDR3 here is CASGVGTSFGSGQFF. The CDR3 nucleotides read TGTGCCAGCGGCGTCGGGACTAGCTTCGGGAGTGGGCAGTTCTTC.

As for this clonotype: One base away lies a much larger clone, so this may be a sequencing read error. The rearrangement links TRBV6-2 or TRBV6-3 to TRBJ2-2; tentative D call: TRBD2 (5 bases). Germline V gene lookup returns CDR1 MNHEY and CDR2 SVGEGT. With 7 bases removed from V and 1 base from J, the gap between germline ends came to 13 bases. This CDR3 is 15 amino acids long. The CDR3 region is CASNRDGENTGELFF. The CDR3 nucleotides read TGTGCCAGCAACCGAGACGGGGAGAACACCGGGGAGCTGTTTTTT.

This clonotype was seen repeatedly, ten times or more. The chain links TRBV11-2 to TRBJ2-3, with D possibly matching TRBD2 (5 bases). This CDR3 comprises 15 residues. Germline CDR1 reads SGHAT; CDR2 reads FQNNGV. The ends were cut back, 0 bases at V and 6 bases at J, with 13 bases in the middle. CDR3 sequence reads: CASSLDPASRDTQYF. The DNA of the CDR3 is TGTGCCAGCAGCTTAGATCCCGCTAGCAGGGATACGCAGTATTTT. Full variable domain (outside the CDR3, taken from reference TRBV11-2 and TRBJ2-3): EAGVAQSPRYKIIEKRQSVAFWCNPISGHATLYWYQQILGQGPKLLIQFQNNGVVDDSQLPKDRFSAERLKGVDSTLKIQPAKLEDSAVYLCASSLDPASRDTQYFGPGTRLTVL.

The V and J genes are TRBV11-2 and TRBJ2-7, with D uncertain. The CDR3 consists of 15 residues. Per the germline V gene, CDR1 is SGHAT and CDR2 is FQNNGV. V was shortened by 1 base and J by 3 bases, with 13 bases between the two germline ends. This CDR3 reads CASSLVLGRVYEQYF. As DNA, the CDR3 is TGTGCCAGCAGCTTAGTTTTGGGCCGGGTCTACGAGCAGTACTTC. The full variable domain, rest sourced from reference TRBV11-2 and TRBJ2-7, is EAGVAQSPRYKIIEKRQSVAFWCNPISGHATLYWYQQILGQGPKLLIQFQNNGVVDDSQLPKDRFSAERLKGVDSTLKIQPAKLEDSAVYLCASSLVLGRVYEQYFGPGTRLTVT.

This clonotype was picked up a small number of times. One end of the junction does not line up with germline, which may come from a read error. The CDR3 region has the DNA TGCGCTAGCAGCTTGGATCCGAACGGGGAGCTGTTTTTT. It codes for CASSLDPNGELFF. The rearrangement uses TRBV5-1 and TRBJ2-2, with no clear D. This CDR3 contains 13 residues. Per the germline V gene, CDR1 is SGHRS and CDR2 is YFSETQ.

Remarks on this clonotype: A much larger clone is a single base away; this may be a read error. CDR3 DNA sequence: TGCAGCGTTGGAATGGTTGTCACCCCACCTCAGTTCTTC. It specifies CSVGMVVTPPQFF. The J gene is TRBJ2-1, the V gene TRBV29-1; D is uncertain. The V gene lost 4 bases and the J gene lost 13 bases, with 20 bases spanning the gap. Germline V gives CDR1 SQVTM, CDR2 ANQGSEA. The CDR3 sequence is 13 residues long.

V is TRBV28 and J is TRBJ2-3, with D hard to call. The CDR3 loop spans 11 amino acids. The germline gives CDR1 MDHEN, CDR2 SYDVKM. The CDR3 loop reads CYSSKADTQYF. CDR3 DNA: TGTTACAGCAGCAAGGCAGATACGCAGTATTTT.

On this clonotype: A junction boundary mismatches the germline segment, possibly from a read error. The chain recombines TRBV11-2 with TRBJ2-7; 7 nucleotides align to TRBD1. Germline CDR1 is SGHAT and CDR2 is FQNNGV. The CDR3 is 17 residues long. CDR3 in amino acids: CASSLASGGQALYEKYF. The CDR3 DNA reads as TGTGCCAGTAGCTTAGCATCCGGTGGACAGGCGCTCTACGAGAAGTACTTC.

Worth noting for this clonotype: At one end the junction does not follow the germline gene, possibly because of a read error. The chain links TRBV12-3 or TRBV12-4 to TRBJ2-7; 7 nucleotides agree with TRBD1. This CDR3 contains 13 residues. The CDR3 loop is CDSGPTGSYEQYF. DNA of the CDR3: TGTGACAGCGGCCCGACAGGGTCCTACGAGCAGTACTTC.

J is TRBJ2-3 and V is TRBV10-3; D remains ambiguous. Trimming removed 4 bases from V and 2 bases from J, with 16 bases in between. The CDR3 loop spans 16 amino acids. Germline CDR1 ENHRY, CDR2 SYGVKD. The CDR3 DNA is TGTGCCATCAGTGCCCTAGTGGGAACTATCACAGATACGCAGTATTTT. The encoded protein is CAISALVGTITDTQYF.

This clonotype came up many times. The rearrangement links TRBV4-1 to TRBJ2-5; D unresolved. This CDR3 contains 15 residues. Looked up from germline, CDR1 is MGHRA and CDR2 is YSYEKL. V shed 0 bases and J shed 2 bases, with 10 bases lying between them. The chain's CDR3 is CASSQDQGRQETQYF. Here the CDR3 DNA reads TGCGCCAGCAGCCAAGATCAAGGACGGCAAGAGACCCAGTACTTC.

The gene calls are TRBV7-9 and TRBJ1-5; a possible D gene is TRBD1 (5 bases). V lost 5 bases and J lost 6, with 11 bases in between. Germline V gene data show CDR1 as SEHNR and CDR2 as FQNEAQ (reference sequence). The CDR3 spans 13 residues. The CDR3 sequence: CASSAGGFQPQHF. In DNA, the CDR3 is TGTGCCAGCAGCGCCGGGGGGTTTCAGCCCCAGCATTTT.